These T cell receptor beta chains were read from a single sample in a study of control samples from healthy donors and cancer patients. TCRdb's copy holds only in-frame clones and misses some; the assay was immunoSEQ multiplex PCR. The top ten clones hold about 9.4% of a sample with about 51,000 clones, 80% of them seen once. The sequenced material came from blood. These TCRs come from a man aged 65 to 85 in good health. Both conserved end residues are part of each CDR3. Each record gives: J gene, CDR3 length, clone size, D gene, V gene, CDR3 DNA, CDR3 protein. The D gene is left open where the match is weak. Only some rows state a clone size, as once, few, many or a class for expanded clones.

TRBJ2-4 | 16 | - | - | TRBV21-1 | TGTGCCAGCAGCAAGATTGAACAGGGCCACAAAAACATTCAGTACTTC | CASSKIEQGHKNIQYF
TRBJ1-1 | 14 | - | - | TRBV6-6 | TGTGCCAGCAGCTTGGGGGGGGATGACACTGAAGCTTTCTTT | CASSLGGDDTEAFF
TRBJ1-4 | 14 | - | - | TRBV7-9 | TGTGCCAGCAGCTTAGAACGGTTAAATGAAAAACTGTTTTTT | CASSLERLNEKLFF
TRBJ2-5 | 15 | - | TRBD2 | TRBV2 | TGTGCCAGCAGGTTTGGAGCGGGGGGCCTAGAGACCCAGTACTTC | CASRFGAGGLETQYF
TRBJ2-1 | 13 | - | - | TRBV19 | TGTGCCAGTAGTATACAGCTCTACAATGAGCAGTTCTTC | CASSIQLYNEQFF
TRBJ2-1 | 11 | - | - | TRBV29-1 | TGCAGCGTTCGATCCTACAATGAGCAGTTCTTC | CSVRSYNEQFF
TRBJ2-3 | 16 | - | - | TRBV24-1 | TGTGCCACCAGTGGGGCATTGGGGCCCATCACAGATACGCAGTATTTT | CATSGALGPITDTQYF
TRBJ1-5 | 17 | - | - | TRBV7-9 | TGTGCCAGCAGTTCGGGTCCATCGGGACGGAGCAATCAGCCCCAGCATTTT | CASSSGPSGRSNQPQHF
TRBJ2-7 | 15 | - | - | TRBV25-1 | TGTGCCAGCAGTGAATATAAGGCACAGGCTAACGAGCAGTACTTC | CASSEYKAQANEQYF
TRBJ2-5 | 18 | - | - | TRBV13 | TGTGCCAGCAGCTCCACCCCAAGACTGGGTTCCCACCAAGAGACCCAGTACTTC | CASSSTPRLGSHQETQYF
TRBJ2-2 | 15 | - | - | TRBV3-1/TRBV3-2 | TGTGCCAGCAGCCAAGCGGGGGCGGGCGCCGGGGAGCTGTTTTTT | CASSQAGAGAGELFF
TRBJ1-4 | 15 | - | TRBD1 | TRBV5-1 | TGCGCCAGCAGCTTGATGGCAGGGGGGTATGAAAAACTGTTTTTT | CASSLMAGGYEKLFF
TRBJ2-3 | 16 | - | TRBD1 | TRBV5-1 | TGCGCCAGCAGCTTGGGGACAGGGGTCAGCACAGATACGCAGTATTTT | CASSLGTGVSTDTQYF
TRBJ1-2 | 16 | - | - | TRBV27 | TGTGCCAGCAGTTTAGGACCGCGCAGGGCCAACTATGGCTACACCTTC | CASSLGPRRANYGYTF
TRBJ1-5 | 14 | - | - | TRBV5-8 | TGTGCCAGCAGACCCAGGAACCCCAATCAGCCCCAGCATTTT | CASRPRNPNQPQHF
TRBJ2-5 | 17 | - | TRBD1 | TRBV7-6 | TGTGCCAGCAGCTGGGGAGTTCCCGGGACAGGGAGAGAGACCCAGTACTTC | CASSWGVPGTGRETQYF
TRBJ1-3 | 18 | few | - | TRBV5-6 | TGTGCCAGCAGCTTGGTAGGTGCAGCTCAACTCTCTGGAAACACCATATATTTT | CASSLVGAAQLSGNTIYF
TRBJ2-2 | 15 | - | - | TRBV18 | TGTGCCAGCTCACCACAGCGGGTAGACACCGGGGAGCTGTTTTTT | CASSPQRVDTGELFF
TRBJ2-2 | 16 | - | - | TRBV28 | TGTGCCAGCAGTTCTGTCAGTCCAGGGATCACCGGGGAGCTGTTTTTT | CASSSVSPGITGELFF